This TCR beta chain was sequenced for a study of spatial heterogeneity in lung cancer. The time point denotes: sample taken at primary tumor resection. The study's findings and limits: Within tumors, counts of expanded alpha and beta TCRs tracked tumor mutation counts.

TCRdb re-called the 5' RACE reads through MiXCR, storing one row per CDR3 protein. Of 6,000 to 9,500 distinct CDR3 sequences listed, almost 8.5% are singletons. At least ten counts were recorded for this clonotype. No antigen is known for it. There are 16 residues in the CDR3. V lost 5 bases, J lost 10 bases, and 16 bases stayed unmatched. Per germline, CDR1 MNHEY and CDR2 SMNVEV (reference sequence). The clonotype comes from a male donor with early-stage non-small cell lung cancer. Material: lung tumor tissue, obtained at surgery. The V call is TRBV27, the J call TRBJ1-4; TRBD1 matches 7 bases. CDR3 loop: CASSRLVAGGSGKLFF. In nucleotides, the CDR3 is TGTGCCAGCAGTAGACTAGTAGCAGGGGGTAGCGGAAAACTGTTTTTT.